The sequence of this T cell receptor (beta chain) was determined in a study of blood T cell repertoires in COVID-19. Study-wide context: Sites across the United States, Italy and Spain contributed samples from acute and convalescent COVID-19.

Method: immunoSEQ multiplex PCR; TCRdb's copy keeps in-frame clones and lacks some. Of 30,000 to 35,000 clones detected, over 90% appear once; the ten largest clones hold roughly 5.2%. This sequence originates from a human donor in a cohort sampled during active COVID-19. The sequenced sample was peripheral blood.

The CDR3 DNA is TGCAGCGCTGCCACCGGACAGGTTGGCTACACCTTC. Translation gives CSAATGQVGYTF. The rearrangement links TRBV29-1 to TRBJ1-2; TRBD1 agrees at 7 bases. CDR3 length: 12 amino acids. V shed 7 bases, J shed 7 bases, and the junction held 9 bases outside the gene matches. Germline-derived CDR1 and CDR2 are SQVTM and ANQGSEA.